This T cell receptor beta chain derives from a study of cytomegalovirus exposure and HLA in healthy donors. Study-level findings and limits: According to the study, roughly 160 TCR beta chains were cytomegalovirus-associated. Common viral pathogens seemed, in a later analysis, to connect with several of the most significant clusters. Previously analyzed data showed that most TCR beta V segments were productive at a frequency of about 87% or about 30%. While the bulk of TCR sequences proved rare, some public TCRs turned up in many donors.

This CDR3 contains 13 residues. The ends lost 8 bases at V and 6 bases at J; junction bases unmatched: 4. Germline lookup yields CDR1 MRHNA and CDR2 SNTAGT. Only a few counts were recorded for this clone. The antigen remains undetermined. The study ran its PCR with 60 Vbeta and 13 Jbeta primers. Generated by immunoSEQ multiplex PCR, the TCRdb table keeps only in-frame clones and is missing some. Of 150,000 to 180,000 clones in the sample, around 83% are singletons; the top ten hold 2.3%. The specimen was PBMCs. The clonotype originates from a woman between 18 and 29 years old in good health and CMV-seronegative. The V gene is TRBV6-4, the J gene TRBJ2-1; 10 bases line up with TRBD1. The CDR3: CASRGQGLNEQFF. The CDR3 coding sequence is TGTGCCAGCCGGGGACAGGGGCTCAATGAGCAGTTCTTC.